This T cell receptor beta chain was identified in a study of T-cell memory formation after mild COVID-19. Notes on the study in general: Contracting CD4+ clones sat mainly in CM and EM; CD8+ in EMRA. Cross-reactive memory appears to have joined, as suggested by some responding clones showing up in pre-infection memory.

This clonotype has just a few counts. Its antigen is as yet unknown. Germline V CDR1 and CDR2: MNHNS, SASEGT. The CDR3 sequence is 16 residues long. V was pared by 1 base and J by 0 bases, with 10 bases between. TCRdb re-analysed the 5' RACE reads in MiXCR, keeping a single row per CDR3 protein. The profile shows about 280,000 distinct CDR3 sequences, under 8.5% of them singletons. V and J are TRBV6-1 and TRBJ1-5, with D unclear. The receptor's source is a man younger than 35 who had mild COVID-19 (a few samples of this study predate the infection). Cell type and time point are not known. Sequencing was performed on PBMCs or a T cell subset sorted from them (not recorded which). CDR3 sequence reads: CASSEDPDNSNQPQHF. DNA of the CDR3: TGTGCCAGCAGTGAAGATCCAGACAATAGCAATCAGCCCCAGCATTTT.